The TCR beta chain under discussion was sequenced for a study of T cells after posttransplantation cyclophosphamide. The naive gate required viable CD3+CD4+ or CD3+CD8+ cells with CCR7+CD45RA+CD45RO-CD95-CD27+CD28+ phenotype. TCRdb's table, derived via immunoSEQ multiplex PCR, lists solely in-frame clones and lacks some. The repertoire holds fewer than 35,000 clones, with 90% to 95% as singletons. With 6 bases clipped from V and 7 bases from J, the junction kept 12 bases outside the gene matches. This CDR3 region has 16 residues. Looked up from germline, CDR1 is LNHDA and CDR2 is SQIVND (reference sequence).

The origin of this receptor is a young man in good health and a related stem cell transplant donor. V is TRBV19 and J is TRBJ1-6; TRBD1 matches 7 bases. The material sequenced was naive CD4+ T cells sorted from blood. The CDR3 loop reads CASRGTAGTVNSPLHF. The CDR3 DNA reads TGTGCCAGTAGAGGGACAGCCGGCACGGTAAATTCACCCCTCCACTTT.